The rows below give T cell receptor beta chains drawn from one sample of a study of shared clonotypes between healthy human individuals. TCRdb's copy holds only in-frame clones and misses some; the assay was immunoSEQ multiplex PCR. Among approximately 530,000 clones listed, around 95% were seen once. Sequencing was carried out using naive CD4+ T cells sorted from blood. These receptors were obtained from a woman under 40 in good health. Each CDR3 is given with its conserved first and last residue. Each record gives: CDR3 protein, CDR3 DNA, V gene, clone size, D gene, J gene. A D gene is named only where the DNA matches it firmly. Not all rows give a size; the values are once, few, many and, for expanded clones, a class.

CANFWGSEYGYTF	TGTGCCAACTTTTGGGGTTCCGAATATGGCTACACCTTC	TRBV21-1	.	.	TRBJ1-2
CASSQEILGKSRQYF	TGCGCCAGCAGCCAAGAGATTCTGGGGAAGTCAAGGCAGTACTTC	TRBV4-1	once	.	TRBJ2-5
CASSLGIAGVNEQFF	TGTGCCAGCAGCTTAGGCATAGCGGGAGTCAATGAGCAGTTCTTC	TRBV11-3	.	TRBD2	TRBJ2-1
CASSDTDREKLFF	TGCGCCAGCAGTGACACTGACAGGGAAAAACTGTTTTTT	TRBV10-2	few	.	TRBJ1-4
CASSGGVSYEQYF	TGTGCCAGCAGCGGGGGGGTCTCCTACGAGCAGTACTTC	TRBV2	.	TRBD2	TRBJ2-7
CASSPPTSGRPWKFF	TGTGCCAGCAGCCCCCCGACTAGCGGGAGGCCCTGGAAGTTCTTC	TRBV11-2	.	TRBD2	TRBJ2-1
CASSVEYGYTF	TGTGCCAGCAGTGTAGAATATGGCTACACCTTC	TRBV2	.	.	TRBJ1-2
CASSQEGQTTHSGNTIYF	TGTGCCAGCAGCCAAGAAGGGCAGACTACCCACTCTGGAAACACCATATATTTT	TRBV4-2	.	.	TRBJ1-3
CASSPWDRLNEQFF	TGCGCCAGCAGCCCCTGGGACAGGTTGAATGAGCAGTTCTTC	TRBV5-1	.	TRBD1	TRBJ2-1
CASRTEGEQFF	TGTGCCAGCAGGACGGAGGGTGAGCAGTTCTTC	TRBV2	.	.	TRBJ2-1
CASSVSALYQPQHF	TGTGCCAGCAGTGTCAGCGCACTTTATCAGCCCCAGCATTTT	TRBV2	few	.	TRBJ1-5
CATSIGLYTDTQYF	TGTGCCACCAGCATTGGGTTATACACAGATACGCAGTATTTT	TRBV15	.	.	TRBJ2-3
CASRLAGVNEQFF	TGCGCCAGCAGGCTAGCGGGAGTCAATGAGCAGTTCTTC	TRBV5-1	.	TRBD2	TRBJ2-1
CASSFDPGLAGGEQFF	TGTGCCAGCAGCTTTGACCCGGGACTAGCGGGAGGTGAGCAGTTCTTC	TRBV11-2	.	TRBD2	TRBJ2-1
CASSPQDRGRGGTDTQYF	TGTGCCAGCAGCCCCCAGGACAGGGGGCGCGGTGGAACAGATACGCAGTATTTT	TRBV14	.	TRBD1	TRBJ2-3
CASSRDRGWEKLFF	TGTGCCAGCAGCCGGGACAGGGGTTGGGAAAAACTGTTTTTT	TRBV7-9	.	TRBD1	TRBJ1-4
CASREWTGGLPNYGYTF	TGTGCCAGTAGGGAATGGACAGGGGGCCTCCCTAACTATGGCTACACCTTC	TRBV19	.	TRBD1	TRBJ1-2
CASTAGGWEKLFF	TGTGCCAGCACTGCGGGGGGCTGGGAAAAACTGTTTTTT	TRBV2	.	.	TRBJ1-4
CASSLNTAVRSVNTEAFF	TGCGCCAGCAGCCTCAACACCGCGGTGAGGTCGGTGAACACTGAAGCTTTCTTT	TRBV5-1	.	.	TRBJ1-1
CASSPRGDSYNEQFF	TGCGCCAGCAGCCCGCGGGGGGACTCCTACAATGAGCAGTTCTTC	TRBV5-1	.	TRBD2	TRBJ2-1
CASSRSDTSSYEQYF	TGTGCCAGCAGCCGCAGCGACACAAGCTCCTACGAGCAGTACTTC	TRBV11-2	.	.	TRBJ2-7
CASSDSVWGYNEQFF	TGTGCCAGCAGTGATTCCGTTTGGGGTTACAATGAGCAGTTCTTC	TRBV6-1	.	.	TRBJ2-1
CAIRDSYSYNEQFF	TGTGCCATCAGAGACTCGTACTCCTACAATGAGCAGTTCTTC	TRBV10-3	once	.	TRBJ2-1
CASSPVDAGPGTEAFF	TGTGCCAGCAGCCCCGTTGACGCGGGTCCTGGCACTGAAGCTTTCTTT	TRBV14	.	.	TRBJ1-1
CASRLSPATYEQYF	TGTGCCAGCAGGCTTTCCCCAGCGACCTACGAGCAGTACTTC	TRBV6-6	.	.	TRBJ2-7
CASSLVRGQGNTEAFF	TGCGCCAGCAGCTTGGTCAGGGGGCAAGGGAACACTGAAGCTTTCTTT	TRBV5-1	.	TRBD1	TRBJ1-1
CASSAGQGNQPQHF	TGTGCCAGCAGCGCCGGACAGGGCAATCAGCCCCAGCATTTT	TRBV4-2	.	TRBD1	TRBJ1-5
CASSLASGDEQFF	TGCGCCAGCAGCTTGGCGTCGGGGGATGAGCAGTTCTTC	TRBV5-1	.	.	TRBJ2-1
CATKRDRNYEQYF	TGTGCCACCAAAAGGGACAGAAACTACGAGCAGTACTTC	TRBV6-6	.	TRBD1	TRBJ2-7
CASSWIGTSGTDTQYF	TGCGCCAGCAGCTGGATCGGGACTAGCGGCACAGATACGCAGTATTTT	TRBV5-1	.	TRBD2	TRBJ2-3
CATSGDRDREQFF	TGTGCCACCAGCGGGGACAGGGATAGAGAGCAGTTCTTC	TRBV15	.	TRBD1	TRBJ2-1
CASVRAVEQYF	TGTGCCAGCGTTAGGGCAGTCGAGCAGTACTTC	TRBV2	.	.	TRBJ2-7
CASNGRAGTGELFF	TGTGCCAGTAACGGGAGGGCGGGCACCGGGGAGCTGTTTTTT	TRBV19	.	TRBD2	TRBJ2-2
CASSPGQGYTGELFF	TGTGCCAGCTCACCAGGACAGGGCTACACCGGGGAGCTGTTTTTT	TRBV18	.	TRBD1	TRBJ2-2
CASSIVGRENTEAFF	TGTGCCAGTAGTATCGTTGGGAGGGAGAACACTGAAGCTTTCTTT	TRBV19	.	.	TRBJ1-1
CASSVGSGRVQETQYF	TGTGCCAGCAGTGTGGGAAGCGGGAGGGTCCAAGAGACCCAGTACTTC	TRBV2	.	TRBD2	TRBJ2-5
CASSLSPGQGMNTEAFF	TGTGCCAGCAGCCTCTCCCCGGGACAGGGTATGAACACTGAAGCTTTCTTT	TRBV28	.	TRBD1	TRBJ1-1
CASSGSSGFAYEQYF	TGTGCCAGCAGTGGTAGTAGCGGATTTGCCTACGAGCAGTACTTC	TRBV2	.	.	TRBJ2-7
CASSLPRTRGYGYTF	TGTGCCAGCAGTTTACCCCGGACTAGAGGGTATGGCTACACCTTC	TRBV27	.	.	TRBJ1-2
CASSLGGANYGYTF	TGTGCCAGCAGCCTGGGGGGTGCGAACTATGGCTACACCTTC	TRBV7-9	.	.	TRBJ1-2
CASSFMIQDREAFF	TGTGCCAGCAGTTTTATGATACAGGACAGAGAAGCTTTCTTT	TRBV28	once	.	TRBJ1-1
CASKFSAGEQYF	TGTGCCAGCAAATTCTCGGCGGGCGAGCAGTACTTC	TRBV25-1	.	.	TRBJ2-7
CASSGDRTENQPQHF	TGTGCCAGCAGCGGAGACCGGACAGAGAATCAGCCCCAGCATTTT	TRBV2	few	.	TRBJ1-5
CSVSRQGEYGYTF	TGCAGCGTGAGTCGACAGGGAGAATATGGCTACACCTTC	TRBV29-1	.	TRBD1	TRBJ1-2
CASSLQSNTEAFF	TGTGCCAGCAGCTTGCAGTCAAACACTGAAGCTTTCTTT	TRBV7-6	.	.	TRBJ1-1
CASSLFRDPNEQFF	TGTGCCAGCAGCTTATTCCGGGACCCCAATGAGCAGTTCTTC	TRBV11-1	.	.	TRBJ2-1
CASSSRDGGERTEAFF	TGTGCCAGCAGTTCTCGGGACGGGGGTGAACGAACTGAAGCTTTCTTT	TRBV28	.	.	TRBJ1-1
CASSFPWNTEAFF	TGTGCCAGCAGTTTCCCCTGGAACACTGAAGCTTTCTTT	TRBV28	.	.	TRBJ1-1
CAISDLTVGGYTF	TGTGCCATCAGTGACCTAACCGTCGGTGGCTACACCTTC	TRBV10-3	.	.	TRBJ1-2